A single sample is the source of the 16 T cell receptor beta chains below, sequenced in a study of breast tumors, draining lymph nodes, adjacent tissues. TCRdb called the multiplex PCR reads again in MiXCR, with one record for every CDR3 protein. The sample has 270,000 or so distinct CDR3 sequences; roughly 30% are singletons. Breast cancer patients provided tissue from their axillary draining lymph nodes. The sequenced sample was axillary lymph node tissue. These receptors were collected from a female donor with breast cancer. Some clones in this sample may be carry-over from other donors' samples.

The chain employs TRBV18 and TRBJ1-2; D ambiguous. Germline V gene data show CDR1 as KGHSH and CDR2 as LQKENI. This CDR3 has 15 amino acids. V gave up 2 bases and J gave up 1 base, with 11 bases separating them. The CDR3 loop is CASSPRKGDNYGYTF. The CDR3 nucleotides are TGTGCCAGCTCACCAAGGAAGGGAGATAACTATGGCTACACCTTC.

This chain uses TRBV18 with TRBJ1-4; tentatively, D is TRBD1 (6 bases). Trimming pared 8 bases from V and 4 bases from J, leaving 14 bases between. This CDR3 comprises 14 residues. The germline V gene encodes CDR1 KGHSH and CDR2 LQKENI. For the CDR3, the DNA is TGTGCCAGCCCGGGGACAATTAATAATGAAAAACTGTTTTTT. Translating gives CASPGTINNEKLFF.

This clonotype was picked up many times. This chain links TRBV12-3 or TRBV12-4 with TRBJ2-5; maybe TRBD2 (5 bases). The V and J ends lost 3 bases and 7 bases respectively, with 12 bases between them. This CDR3 has 13 residues. As DNA, the CDR3 is TGTGCCAGCAGTTTCTCGCGGGCGGGGACCCAGTACTTC. Protein sequence: CASSFSRAGTQYF.

This clonotype was detected ten times or more. This rearrangement joins TRBV19 to TRBJ1-5, with 9 bases that match TRBD1. V was clipped by 5 bases and J by 6 bases; unmatched bases: 2. Germline V CDR1 and CDR2: LNHDA, SQIVND (reference sequence). This CDR3 has 13 amino acids. The CDR3 bases are TGTGCCAGTAGTTTGGGACAGGGTCAGCCCCAGCATTTT. As protein: CASSLGQGQPQHF.

This clonotype was detected ten times or more. The CDR3 sequence is CASSFGDRHSPLHF. As DNA, the CDR3 is TGTGCCAGCAGCTTCGGGGACAGACATTCACCCCTCCACTTT. This chain joins TRBV7-9 and TRBJ1-6, with TRBD1 identical over 7 bases. This CDR3 spans 14 amino acids. The junction had 4 bases not matched to a gene; V was cut back by 3 bases and J by 8 bases. The germline V gene has CDR1 SEHNR and CDR2 FQNEAQ (reference sequence).

This clonotype was observed many times. The chain carries TRBV4-3 and TRBJ1-2; no clear D gene. Germline V lookup: CDR1 LGHNA, CDR2 YSLEER. Trimming took off 0 bases at V and 1 base at J, with 12 bases between the two ends. The CDR3 is made up of 16 amino acids. As DNA, the CDR3 is TGCGCCAGCAGCCAAGATTTGGTGACTTTTAACTATGGCTACACCTTC. It specifies CASSQDLVTFNYGYTF.

This clonotype was seen only a few times. The gene calls are TRBV5-6 and TRBJ1-2, with D perhaps TRBD1 (5 bases). Trimming stripped 4 bases from V and 5 bases from J, with 18 bases between. The CDR3 extends over 15 amino acids. Germline lookup yields CDR1 SGHDT and CDR2 YYEEEE. The CDR3 region has the DNA TGTGCCAGCAGCGCACGAGGGACGGGGATATATGGCTACACCTTC. Protein: CASSARGTGIYGYTF.

This clonotype has at least ten counts. This chain connects TRBV11-2 to TRBJ2-1, with TRBD2 matching over 15 bases. Germline assignment: CDR1 SGHAT and CDR2 FQNNGV. CDR3 length: 15 residues. V lost 5 bases and J lost 9; bases outside the gene matches: 5. Here the CDR3 DNA reads TGTGCCAGCAGCCCCGTGGGACTAGCGGGAGGTGAGCAGTTCTTC. This translates into CASSPVGLAGGEQFF. The full variable domain, with the rest looked up from reference TRBV11-2 and TRBJ2-1, is EAGVAQSPRYKIIEKRQSVAFWCNPISGHATLYWYQQILGQGPKLLIQFQNNGVVDDSQLPKDRFSAERLKGVDSTLKIQPAKLEDSAVYLCASSPVGLAGGEQFFGPGTRLTVL.

This clonotype was counted many times. The V call is TRBV29-1, the J call TRBJ2-3; the match to TRBD1 covers 7 bases. There are 13 residues in the CDR3. The V and J ends lost 6 bases and 1 base, in that order; junction bases with no gene match: 4. The germline CDR1 and CDR2 sequences are SQVTM and ANQGSEA. In DNA, the CDR3 is TGCAGCGTACGACAGGGTGGCACAGATACGCAGTATTTT. Protein: CSVRQGGTDTQYF.

This clonotype was observed at least ten times. The chain recombines TRBV9 with TRBJ2-3, with D perhaps matching TRBD2 (7 bases). The V gene's germline CDR1 is SGDLS and CDR2 YYNGEE. The V and J ends lost 3 bases and 6 bases respectively, with 20 bases between them. This CDR3 is 16 amino acids long. The CDR3 DNA is TGTGCCAGCAGCGGGGGTTCGGGGGGCAGGTCCGATACGCAGTATTTT. Protein product: CASSGGSGGRSDTQYF.

The chain recombines TRBV28 with TRBJ2-7; the D is unclear. The CDR3 has 12 residues. From germline, CDR1 is MDHEN and CDR2 SYDVKM. The V end lost 7 bases, the J end lost 5 bases, and 12 bases lay between the germline ends. CDR3 region: CASKPQLHEQYF. The CDR3 nucleotides read TGTGCCAGCAAACCACAGCTTCACGAGCAGTACTTC.

This clonotype was recorded once. V is TRBV5-1 and J is TRBJ1-1, with D perhaps TRBD1 (5 bases). Germline V CDR1 and CDR2: SGHRS, YFSETQ. Trimming stripped 2 bases from V and 5 bases from J, with 10 bases between. This CDR3 contains 13 residues. DNA for the CDR3: TGCGCCAGCAGCTTAGGGGTTGAGACTGAAGCTTTCTTT. The encoded protein is CASSLGVETEAFF.

J is TRBJ1-2 and V is TRBV24-1; the match to TRBD1 covers 9 bases. CDR3 length: 15 residues. After removal of 5 bases from V and 8 bases from J, the junction contained 11 bases not matched to a gene. Germline V gene lookup returns CDR1 KGHDR and CDR2 SFDVKD. CDR3 nucleotides: TGTGCCACCAGTGGTCCGGGACAGGGCTATCGGGGCTACACCTTC. It translates to CATSGPGQGYRGYTF.

A word on this clonotype: This may stem from a read error, because a much larger clone lies one nucleotide away. This CDR3 is missing its conserved last phenylalanine or tryptophan, likely due to a read error. The rearrangement uses TRBV6-4 and TRBJ2-3; 7 bases match TRBD1. The V gene's germline CDR1 is MRHNA and CDR2 SNTAGT. V dropped 5 bases and J dropped 2; count of bases not matched to a gene: 1. There are 13 residues in the CDR3. The CDR3: CASSQGDTDTQYL. DNA for the CDR3: TGTGCCAGCAGTCAGGGGGACACAGATACGCAGTATCTT.

Turning to this clonotype: A much bigger clone sits one base away, suggesting this may be a read error. The chain uses TRBV19 and TRBJ2-1, with D possibly TRBD1 on 5 matching bases. Germline V gene sequence: CDR1 LNHDA, CDR2 SQIVND (reference sequence). Deletions cut 8 bases from V and 3 bases from J, with 17 bases between. The CDR3 totals 15 residues. This chain's CDR3 is CASEFSDIFYNEQFF. The CDR3 region has the DNA TGTGCCAGTGAATTCTCGGACATATTCTACAATGAGCAGTTCTTC.

In this sample, this clonotype turned up many times. V is TRBV30 and J is TRBJ2-5; D remains unclear. CDR3 length: 12 amino acids. CDR1 is GTSNPN, CDR2 SVGIG, per germline (reference sequence). V dropped 0 bases and J dropped 2 bases, with 4 bases sitting between them. CDR3 in amino acids: CAWSVRQETQYF. For the CDR3, the DNA is TGTGCCTGGAGTGTCAGACAAGAGACCCAGTACTTC.